Listed below are T cell receptor beta chains from one sample, sequenced in a study of T cell responses to AZD1222 COVID-19 vaccine. Method: immunoSEQ multiplex PCR; TCRdb's copy keeps in-frame clones and lacks some. The sample includes roughly 120,000 clones, 87% of them seen just once. The material was peripheral blood, obtained on day 0 of AZD1222 vaccination. These receptors were taken from an adult in good health. The CDR3 runs from the conserved cysteine through the conserved F or W. The D gene is left open where the match is weak. The size field is filled for only some rows; it gives once, few, many or a size class.

TRBJ2-7 TRBD2 TRBV6-5 . CASSYRAGGSEQYF TGTGCCAGCAGTTACCGGGCGGGAGGATCAGAACAGTACTTC
TRBJ1-1 . TRBV7-9 . CASSPGTRLWTEAFF TGTGCCAGCAGCCCAGGGACACGGCTATGGACTGAAGCTTTCTTT
TRBJ1-1 . TRBV7-9 . CALEGDTEAFF TGTGCCCTCGAAGGGGACACTGAAGCTTTCTTT
TRBJ1-1 . TRBV11-3 . CASSSPRDTEAFF TGTGCCAGCAGCTCACCCCGGGACACTGAAGCTTTCTTT
TRBJ2-1 . TRBV5-1 . CASSFGGYNEQFF TGCGCCAGCAGCTTCGGGGGATACAATGAGCAGTTCTTC
TRBJ2-2 . TRBV5-4 once CASSQPPGNTGELFF TGTGCCAGCAGCCAGCCCCCCGGAAACACCGGGGAGCTGTTTTTT
TRBJ2-7 TRBD1 TRBV28 . CASSPQNLGTDAHEQYF TGTGCCAGCAGTCCACAAAATCTAGGGACAGACGCCCACGAGCAGTACTTC
TRBJ2-2 . TRBV7-6 . CASSLAGEAGELFF TGTGCCAGCAGCTTAGCGGGAGAAGCCGGGGAGCTGTTTTTT
TRBJ1-3 . TRBV19 . CASKESQVLSGNTIYF TGTGCCAGTAAAGAGAGTCAGGTCCTCTCTGGAAACACCATATATTTT
TRBJ2-5 TRBD2 TRBV7-2 . CASSFIAGGGETQYF TGTGCCAGCAGCTTCATAGCGGGGGGGGGAGAGACCCAGTACTTC
TRBJ2-1 TRBD2 TRBV19 . CASSPGAPKGGGAYNEQFF TGTGCCAGTAGCCCTGGGGCCCCCAAGGGCGGGGGAGCATACAATGAGCAGTTCTTC
TRBJ2-7 . TRBV5-8 . CASSLVPGSYEQYF TGTGCCAGCAGCTTGGTTCCAGGATCCTACGAGCAGTACTTC
TRBJ1-2 . TRBV7-9 . CASSLVSGALDGYTF TGTGCCAGCAGCTTAGTATCCGGGGCGCTGGATGGCTACACCTTC
TRBJ1-1 . TRBV5-1 . CASSWDGLETEAFF TGCGCCAGCAGCTGGGACGGGTTGGAGACTGAAGCTTTCTTT
TRBJ1-5 . TRBV11-2 . CASSLDQVQPQHF TGTGCCAGCAGCTTAGACCAGGTTCAGCCCCAGCATTTT
TRBJ1-5 TRBD1 TRBV5-1 . CASSLDGQGNQPQHF TGCGCCAGCAGCTTGGATGGACAGGGGAATCAGCCCCAGCATTTT
TRBJ1-2 TRBD1 TRBV5-6 . CASSFWDRGTVYGYTF TGTGCCAGCAGCTTTTGGGACAGGGGAACGGTCTATGGCTACACCTTC
TRBJ2-7 . TRBV10-3 once CAIESADSYEQYF TGTGCCATCGAATCGGCGGACTCCTACGAGCAGTACTTC
TRBJ1-5 . TRBV7-9 . CASSLGGDQPQHF TGTGCCAGCAGCTTAGGGGGGGATCAGCCCCAGCATTTT
TRBJ1-6 TRBD1 TRBV7-9 . CASSSGQGNSPLHF TGTGCCAGCAGCTCGGGACAGGGGAATTCACCCCTCCACTTT
TRBJ1-5 TRBD1 TRBV6-2/TRBV6-3 . CASSFGQENQPQHF TGTGCCAGCAGTTTCGGACAGGAAAATCAGCCCCAGCATTTT
TRBJ2-3 TRBD2 TRBV7-6 . CASSSRLAGEYTDTQYF TGTGCCAGCAGCTCCCGACTAGCGGGGGAATACACAGATACGCAGTATTTT
TRBJ2-3 TRBD1 TRBV6-5 . CASRDRGGLDTQYF TGTGCCAGCAGAGACAGGGGGGGTTTGGATACGCAGTATTTT
TRBJ2-1 TRBD2 TRBV18 . CASSFSGGDYNEQFF TGTGCCAGCTCATTTAGCGGGGGGGATTACAATGAGCAGTTCTTC
TRBJ2-3 . TRBV5-8 . CASSLLGLLTDTQYF TGTGCCAGCAGCTTATTAGGTCTCCTAACAGATACGCAGTATTTT
TRBJ2-7 . TRBV21-1 . CASSTEVRQVPYEQYF TGTGCCAGCAGCACCGAAGTACGACAGGTCCCCTACGAGCAGTACTTC
TRBJ1-5 . TRBV3-1/TRBV3-2 . CASSQASNNQPQHF TGTGCCAGCAGCCAAGCAAGCAATAATCAGCCCCAGCATTTT
TRBJ2-7 . TRBV7-9 . CASSRGQFYEQYF TGTGCCAGCAGCCGCGGACAGTTCTACGAGCAGTACTTC
TRBJ2-3 . TRBV7-3 . CASTYGPNTDTQYF TGTGCCAGCACATATGGCCCGAACACAGATACGCAGTATTTT
TRBJ2-7 . TRBV6-5 . CARPFTGTLGHEQYF TGTGCCAGACCTTTTACAGGGACCCTTGGCCACGAGCAGTACTTC
TRBJ2-1 . TRBV7-8 . CASRNRDSLNEQFF TGTGCCAGCAGAAACCGGGACTCTCTCAATGAGCAGTTCTTC
TRBJ1-5 TRBD1 TRBV28 once CASSFWDREGGHEPQHF TGTGCCAGCAGTTTTTGGGACAGGGAAGGGGGCCATGAGCCCCAGCATTTT
TRBJ1-6 . TRBV27 . CASSFRYNSPLHF TGTGCCAGCAGTTTTCGATATAATTCACCCCTCCACTTT
TRBJ1-6 . TRBV27 . CASRGNSPLHF TGTGCCAGCAGAGGTAATTCACCCCTCCACTTT
TRBJ1-1 TRBD1 TRBV9 . CASSAQTGVDTEAFF TGTGCCAGCAGCGCCCAGACAGGGGTGGACACTGAAGCTTTCTTT
TRBJ1-4 . TRBV5-1 . CASSPEVNEKLFF TGCGCCAGCAGTCCAGAGGTGAATGAAAAACTGTTTTTT
TRBJ1-5 . TRBV9 . CASSITGLGNQPQHF TGTGCCAGCAGCATTACAGGGCTCGGCAATCAGCCCCAGCATTTT